This T cell receptor (beta chain) is drawn from a study of blood T cell repertoires in COVID-19. CDR1 is MDHEN, CDR2 SYDVKM, per germline. The junction had 6 bases not matched to a gene; V was cut back by 5 bases and J by 6 bases. The CDR3 is made up of 14 amino acids. As originally analysed: Reference gene primer amplification gave estimated nucleated cell counts. The data were produced by immunoSEQ multiplex PCR, yet TCRdb's version contains in-frame clones alone and is incomplete. V, J and clone size reflect that table, while D and trimming were determined from the DNA. The sample includes more than 200,000 clones, nearly 90% of them seen just once.

This receptor was taken from a man aged 18-30 years with active or convalescent COVID-19. Specimen: peripheral blood. The gene calls are TRBV28 and TRBJ2-3; 9 bases align to TRBD2. The CDR3 nucleotides are TGTGCCAGCAGTATCGGGACTAGCCGCGATACGCAGTATTTT. Protein product: CASSIGTSRDTQYF. The full variable domain, its missing parts supplied by reference TRBV28 and TRBJ2-3, is DVKVTQSSRYLVKRTGEKVFLECVQDMDHENMFWYRQDPGLGLRLIYFSYDVKMKEKGDIPEGYSVSREKKERFSLILESASTNQTSMYLCASSIGTSRDTQYFGPGTRLTVL.